This T cell receptor beta chain was recorded in a study of beta chain features in type 1 diabetes. Study background: Summed over all samples, the examined sorted cells came to fewer than 120 million.

Study conclusions and caveats: Patients showed naive, central memory and Treg TCRB repertoires that appeared more similar than those of healthy donors.

CD45RO/CCR7/CD25/CD127/CD95/CD27 sorting isolated CD4+ naive, central memory, regulatory and stem cell-like memory cells. TCRB transcripts that were expressed got sequenced, as all of the isolated RNA had been reverse transcribed. This table comes from immunoSEQ multiplex PCR, and its TCRdb copy is limited to in-frame clones, with some not included. The data contain almost 350,000 clones, 8% of them singletons. Germline V gene sequence: CDR1 ENHRY, CDR2 SYGVKD. The V and J ends lost 4 bases and 1 base respectively, with 12 bases between them. This CDR3 is 15 amino acids long. At least ten counts were recorded for this clone. The antigen is not known.

Sequenced sample: central memory CD4+ T cells from blood. V gene TRBV10-3 combines with J gene TRBJ2-3, with D maybe TRBD1 (5 bases). This clonotype originated in a woman aged 18-30 years in good health. DNA for the CDR3: TGTGCCATCAGTGTGGGTAACAGGCGCACAGATACGCAGTATTTT. This translates into CAISVGNRRTDTQYF.